One and the same sample provided the 26 T cell receptor beta chains below, sequenced in a study of cytomegalovirus exposure and HLA in healthy donors. In the PCR, 60 Vbeta and 13 Jbeta primers were used. Data came from immunoSEQ multiplex PCR; TCRdb stores just in-frame clones and leaves some out. The table includes 250,000 to 350,000 clones, under 80% detected once. The sequenced sample was PBMCs. These receptors all come from a female donor in good health and CMV-seronegative.

This rearrangement joins TRBV28 to TRBJ2-7; maybe TRBD1 (6 bases). This CDR3 comprises 15 residues. V was cut by 1 base and J by 2 bases, with 12 bases left in between. Looked up from germline, CDR1 is MDHEN and CDR2 is SYDVKM. The CDR3 nucleotides are TGTGCCAGCAGTTTATCGCGGACAGACCCCTACGAGCAGTACTTC. It is translated as CASSLSRTDPYEQYF.

J is TRBJ1-2 and V is TRBV2, with 7 bases that match TRBD1. Germline trimming cut 6 bases from V and 4 bases from J; bases unmatched to any gene: 5. CDR1 is SNHLY, CDR2 FYNNEI, per germline. The CDR3 loop spans 13 amino acids. CDR3 in amino acids: CASRATGTYGYTF. The CDR3 DNA reads TGTGCCAGCAGAGCGACAGGGACCTATGGCTACACCTTC.

The CDR3 is CASSFERASEQFF. The CDR3 DNA sequence: TGTGCCAGCAGCTTCGAGCGGGCTAGTGAGCAGTTCTTC. V gene TRBV5-4 combines with J gene TRBJ2-1, with a possible D match to TRBD2 (6 bases). Between the trimmed V and J ends, which lost 2 bases and 9 bases, there was a span of 12 bases. CDR3 length equals 13 residues. Germline loops: CDR1 SGHNT, CDR2 YYREEE (reference sequence).

In its sample, this clone was seen a few times. The J gene is TRBJ2-4, the V gene TRBV27, with 11 bases identical to TRBD2. V was pared by 5 bases and J by 9 bases, with 12 bases of the junction left unmatched. The CDR3 is 16 amino acids. CDR1 and CDR2 from the germline V gene are MNHEY and SMNVEV (reference sequence). CDR3 sequence (DNA): TGTGCCAGCAGTCTGGGACTAGCGGACCCCCAGGGCATTCAGTACTTC. Its protein product is CASSLGLADPQGIQYF.

The rearrangement uses TRBV11-3 and TRBJ2-3; 7 bases fit TRBD1. The germline V gene has CDR1 SGHNT and CDR2 YENEEA. The CDR3 runs to 16 residues. The trim removed 1 base at V and 4 bases at J, leaving 8 bases unmatched. The CDR3, as DNA: TGTGCCAGCAGCTTAGGCCTACGGGACAGCTCAGATACGCAGTATTTT. This encodes CASSLGLRDSSDTQYF.

V gene TRBV19 combines with J gene TRBJ2-7; the D gene is possibly TRBD2 (5 bases). Trimming left V 3 bases short and J 4 bases short, with 13 bases between. Germline lookup yields CDR1 LNHDA and CDR2 SQIVND (reference sequence). This CDR3 has 14 amino acids. As DNA, the CDR3 is TGTGCCAGTAGTATTGGAGGACGGATTTACGAGCAGTACTTC. Its translation is CASSIGGRIYEQYF.

This chain links TRBV30 with TRBJ2-2; possible D gene TRBD2, 5 bases. The V and J ends lost 4 bases and 2 bases respectively, with 8 bases between them. This CDR3 spans 13 amino acids. Germline lookup yields CDR1 GTSNPN and CDR2 SVGIG (reference sequence). CDR3 DNA sequence: TGTGCCTGGACCGAGGGTAACACCGGGGAGCTGTTTTTT. Translation: CAWTEGNTGELFF.

CDR3 sequence (DNA): TGTGCCAGCAGGAGGGAAACTGAAGCTTTCTTT. Protein sequence: CASRRETEAFF. The chain links TRBV5-6 to TRBJ1-1; D remains unclear. This CDR3 spans 11 amino acids. The germline V and J ends were trimmed by 5 bases and 5 bases, with 7 bases remaining between them. CDR1 SGHDT and CDR2 YYEEEE come from the germline V gene.

The J gene is TRBJ2-7, the V gene TRBV28, with 9 bases identical to TRBD1. The CDR3 runs 15 residues. V gave up 5 bases and J gave up 0 bases; unmatched junction bases: 5. Germline values: CDR1 MDHEN, CDR2 SYDVKM. Written as DNA, the CDR3 is TGTGCCAGCAGTGACAGGGGGATCGTCTCCTACGAGCAGTACTTC. It encodes CASSDRGIVSYEQYF.

The V call is TRBV6-1, the J call TRBJ2-1, with TRBD2 matching 7 bases. The J segment lost 4 bases and the V segment lost 4 bases, leaving 7 bases of the junction unmatched. Germline assignment: CDR1 MNHNS and CDR2 SASEGT. The CDR3 runs 15 residues. As DNA, the CDR3 is TGTGCCAGCAGTGGGGAGGGACTGGGATACAATGAGCAGTTCTTC. Encoded protein: CASSGEGLGYNEQFF.

The chain uses TRBV11-3 and TRBJ2-3; D unclear. Germline-derived CDR1 and CDR2 are SGHNT and YENEEA. The CDR3 consists of 14 residues. V was cut by 0 bases and J by 4 bases, with 8 bases left in between. This chain's CDR3 is CASSLDQGADTQYF. DNA for the CDR3: TGTGCCAGCAGCTTAGATCAAGGAGCAGATACGCAGTATTTT. The whole variable domain, remainder taken from reference TRBV11-3 and TRBJ2-3, is EAGVVQSPRYKIIEKKQPVAFWCNPISGHNTLYWYLQNLGQGPELLIRYENEEAVDDSQLPKDRFSAERLKGVDSTLKIQPAELGDSAVYLCASSLDQGADTQYFGPGTRLTVL.

The rearrangement joins TRBV6-1 to TRBJ2-2; the match to TRBD2 covers 11 bases. CDR3 length: 15 residues. Germline loops: CDR1 MNHNS, CDR2 SASEGT. The V and J ends lost 4 bases and 4 bases, in that order; junction bases with no gene match: 2. CDR3: CASSGLAGGTGELFF. CDR3 sequence (DNA): TGTGCCAGCAGTGGGCTAGCGGGGGGCACCGGGGAGCTGTTTTTT.

The CDR3 nucleotides read TGTGCCAGCAGCCGTGTAGCGGCTAGCACAGATACGCAGTATTTT. Translated, it gives CASSRVAASTDTQYF. The chain links TRBV7-2 to TRBJ2-3; maybe TRBD2 (6 bases). The CDR3 is made up of 15 amino acids. CDR1 SGHTA and CDR2 FQGNSA come from the germline V gene. Trimming shortened V by 5 bases and J by 0 bases, and 12 bases separated the two germline ends.

The V and J genes are TRBV7-9 and TRBJ2-5, with a tentative D call TRBD2 (5 bases). The CDR3 has 14 residues. The germline V gene encodes CDR1 SEHNR and CDR2 FQNEAQ (reference sequence). V lost 5 bases, J lost 5 bases, and 15 bases lay in between. The CDR3 DNA reads TGTGCCAGCAGCGCGGGCCGTACGGCTGAGACCCAGTACTTC. Its translation: CASSAGRTAETQYF.

V is TRBV27 and J is TRBJ1-2; D perhaps matches TRBD1 (5 bases). The CDR3 loop spans 14 amino acids. CDR1 is MNHEY, CDR2 SMNVEV, per germline (reference sequence). V lost 3 bases and J 4 bases, leaving 12 bases between the germline ends. The CDR3 loop is CASSLRQGSYGYTF. CDR3 in DNA: TGTGCCAGCAGTTTGCGCCAGGGTTCCTATGGCTACACCTTC.

The rearrangement links TRBV7-2 to TRBJ2-1; 11 bases are a match to TRBD2. The CDR3 loop spans 15 amino acids. Germline V gives CDR1 SGHTA, CDR2 FQGNSA. Trimming took 5 bases from V and 7 from J; bases not matched to a gene: 7. CDR3 DNA sequence: TGTGCCAGCAGCAAAACTAGCGGGAGTTCTAATGAGCAGTTCTTC. It translates to CASSKTSGSSNEQFF.

The CDR3: CASSQGSASGTYEQYF. As DNA, the CDR3 is TGTGCCAGCAGCCAAGGCTCGGCTAGCGGTACCTACGAGCAGTACTTC. This chain uses TRBV14 with TRBJ2-7; 7 nucleotides align to TRBD2. CDR3 length: 16 residues. Per germline, CDR1 SGHDN and CDR2 FVKESK. V lost 1 base, J lost 2 bases, and 8 bases stayed unmatched.

The rearrangement joins TRBV4-1 to TRBJ2-1; TRBD1 agrees at 9 bases. CDR3 size: 15 residues. V lost 3 bases and J lost 4; bases outside the gene matches: 4. The germline V gene has CDR1 MGHRA and CDR2 YSYEKL. CDR3 DNA sequence: TGCGCCAGCAGCCAGACCGGACAGGGGTACAATGAGCAGTTCTTC. Translation gives CASSQTGQGYNEQFF.

The chain employs TRBV6-5 and TRBJ2-7, with D possibly matching TRBD1 (6 bases). Per the germline V gene, CDR1 is MNHEY and CDR2 is SVGAGI. The CDR3 runs 12 residues. Trimming removed 10 bases from V and 1 base from J, with 11 bases in between. CDR3 amino acids: CATHGTSYEQYF. CDR3 sequence (DNA): TGTGCCACTCATGGGACATCCTACGAGCAGTACTTC.

The chain recombines TRBV9 with TRBJ1-1, with 8 bases matching TRBD1. The V segment lost 4 bases and the J segment 4 bases; nucleotides outside the gene matches: 6. There are 14 residues in the CDR3. Germline V CDR1 and CDR2: SGDLS, YYNGEE. CDR3 in DNA: TGTGCCAGCAGCCCACAGGGGGGGTTCACTGAAGCTTTCTTT. Translating it yields CASSPQGGFTEAFF.

CDR3 coding DNA: TGTGCCAGCAGCGTAGGCGCTTCACCCCTCCACTTT. Translated: CASSVGASPLHF. The V and J genes are TRBV9 and TRBJ1-6, with unresolved D. CDR1 and CDR2 (germline): SGDLS, YYNGEE. Trimming took off 0 bases at V and 9 bases at J, with 4 bases between the two ends. The CDR3 spans 12 residues. Based on the CDR3 plus reference TRBV9 and TRBJ1-6, the full variable domain is DSGVTQTPKHLITATGQRVTLRCSPRSGDLSVYWYQQSLDQGLQFLIQYYNGEERAKGNILERFSAQQFPDLHSELNLSSLELGDSALYFCASSVGASPLHFGNGTRLTVT.

Here the CDR3 reads CASSLAGGMNTEAFF. The CDR3 region has the DNA TGCGCCAGCAGCTTGGCAGGGGGTATGAACACTGAAGCTTTCTTT. The chain is built from TRBV5-1 and TRBJ1-1, with TRBD1 matching 7 bases. The CDR3 length is 15 residues. Germline V gene sequence: CDR1 SGHRS, CDR2 YFSETQ. The V gene end was trimmed by 0 bases and the J gene end by 0 bases; junction bases not matched to a gene: 2.

The V gene is TRBV5-1, the J gene TRBJ2-5; D possibly corresponds to TRBD2 (6 bases). The end of the DNA aligns better with TRBJ2-7, so the J call may be wrong. The germline V gene has CDR1 SGHRS and CDR2 YFSETQ. The CDR3 is 14 residues long. The CDR3 DNA sequence: TGCGCCAGCAGCTTGGGGGACTTGACCTACGAGCAGTACTTC. This sequence encodes CASSLGDLTYEQYF.

V usage is TRBV7-6 and J usage is TRBJ1-5; D remains ambiguous. The CDR3 loop spans 14 amino acids. The V and J ends lost 5 bases and 5 bases respectively, with 13 bases between them. Germline CDR1 and CDR2: SGHVS and FNYEAQ. The CDR3 loop reads CASSQYPSDQPQHF. CDR3 bases: TGTGCCAGCAGCCAATATCCCTCAGATCAGCCCCAGCATTTT.

The chain uses TRBV5-1 and TRBJ2-4, with 8 bases fitting TRBD2. The germline CDR1 and CDR2 sequences are SGHRS and YFSETQ. V shed 4 bases, J shed 2 bases, and the junction held 11 bases outside the gene matches. CDR3 length: 17 amino acids. Written as DNA, the CDR3 is TGCGCCAGCAGCGATGGAAGCGGGGGACTCTCCAAAAACATTCAGTACTTC. Its protein product is CASSDGSGGLSKNIQYF.

This sequence joins TRBV6-4 and TRBJ2-2; tentative D call: TRBD2 (5 bases). The V end was cut by 4 bases, the J end by 7 bases, with 10 bases between. This CDR3 spans 13 amino acids. CDR1 MRHNA and CDR2 SNTAGT come from the germline V gene. CDR3 amino acids: CASSGLASGELFF. The DNA for the CDR3 is TGTGCCAGCAGTGGCCTAGCAAGCGGGGAGCTGTTTTTT.